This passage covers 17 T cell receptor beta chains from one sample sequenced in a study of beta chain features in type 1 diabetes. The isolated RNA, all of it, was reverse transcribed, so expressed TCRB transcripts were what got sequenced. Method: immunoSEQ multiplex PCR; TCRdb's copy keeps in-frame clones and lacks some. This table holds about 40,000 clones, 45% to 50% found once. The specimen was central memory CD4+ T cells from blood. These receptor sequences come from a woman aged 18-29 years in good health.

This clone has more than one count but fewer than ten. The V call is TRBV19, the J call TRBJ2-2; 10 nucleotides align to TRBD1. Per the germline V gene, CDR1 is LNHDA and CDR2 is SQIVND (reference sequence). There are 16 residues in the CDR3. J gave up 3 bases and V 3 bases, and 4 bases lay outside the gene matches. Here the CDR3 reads CASSILTGGDTGELFF. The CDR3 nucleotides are TGTGCCAGTAGTATCTTGACAGGGGGCGACACCGGGGAGCTGTTTTTT.

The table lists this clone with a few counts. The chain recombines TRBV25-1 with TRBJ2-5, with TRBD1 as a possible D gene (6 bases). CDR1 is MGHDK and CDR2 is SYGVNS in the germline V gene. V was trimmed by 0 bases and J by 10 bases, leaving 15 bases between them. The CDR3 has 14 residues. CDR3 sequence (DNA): TGTGCCAGCAGTGAATATGGGCCATCAGGGGTCCAGTACTTC. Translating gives CASSEYGPSGVQYF.

CDR3 bases: TGTGCCAGCAGTCGAGACAGAGAGAGCACTGAAGCTTTCTTT. This encodes CASSRDRESTEAFF. The chain is built from TRBV6-4 and TRBJ1-1; TRBD1 is a possible D gene (5 bases). CDR3 size: 14 residues. CDR1 and CDR2 from the germline V gene are MRHNA and SNTAGT. With 5 bases removed from V and 4 bases from J, the gap between germline ends came to 14 bases.

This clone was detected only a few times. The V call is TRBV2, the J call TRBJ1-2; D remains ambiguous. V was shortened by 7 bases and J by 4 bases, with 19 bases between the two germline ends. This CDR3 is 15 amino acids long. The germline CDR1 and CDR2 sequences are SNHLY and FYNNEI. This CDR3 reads CASNGGNGNRYGYTF. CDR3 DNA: TGTGCCAGCAACGGCGGGAATGGAAACCGCTATGGCTACACCTTC.

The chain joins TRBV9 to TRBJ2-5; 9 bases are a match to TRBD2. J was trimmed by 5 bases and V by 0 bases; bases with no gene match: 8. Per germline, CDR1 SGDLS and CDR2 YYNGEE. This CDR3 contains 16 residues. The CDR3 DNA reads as TGTGCCAGCAGCGTAGTTCCGGCGGGGGGGCGTGAGACCCAGTACTTC. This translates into CASSVVPAGGRETQYF.

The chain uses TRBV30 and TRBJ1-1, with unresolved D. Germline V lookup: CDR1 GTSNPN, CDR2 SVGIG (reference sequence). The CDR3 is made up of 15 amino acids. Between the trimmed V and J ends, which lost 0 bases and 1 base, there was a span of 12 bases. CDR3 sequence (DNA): TGTGCCTGGAGTGTATTCAGGAGGGAGAACACTGAAGCTTTCTTT. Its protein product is CAWSVFRRENTEAFF. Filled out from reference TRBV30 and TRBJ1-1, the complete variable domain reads SQTIHQWPATLVQPVGSPLSLECTVEGTSNPNLYWYRQAAGRGLQLLFYSVGIGQISSEVPQNLSASRPQDRQFILSSKKLLLSDSGFYLCAWSVFRRENTEAFFGQGTRLTVV.

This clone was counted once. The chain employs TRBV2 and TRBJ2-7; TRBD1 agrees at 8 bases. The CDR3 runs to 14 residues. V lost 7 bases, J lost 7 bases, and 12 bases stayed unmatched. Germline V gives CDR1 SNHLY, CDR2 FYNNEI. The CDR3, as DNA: TGTGCCAGCAATCCCAGGACAGGGACAGGTGAGCAGTACTTC. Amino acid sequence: CASNPRTGTGEQYF.

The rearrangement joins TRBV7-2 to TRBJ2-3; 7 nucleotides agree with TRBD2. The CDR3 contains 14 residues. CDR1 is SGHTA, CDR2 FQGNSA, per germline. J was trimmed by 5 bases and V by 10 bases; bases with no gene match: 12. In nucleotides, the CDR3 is TGTGCCACCGGGGCGGGTCCGGGGGGAGATACGCAGTATTTT. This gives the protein CATGAGPGGDTQYF.

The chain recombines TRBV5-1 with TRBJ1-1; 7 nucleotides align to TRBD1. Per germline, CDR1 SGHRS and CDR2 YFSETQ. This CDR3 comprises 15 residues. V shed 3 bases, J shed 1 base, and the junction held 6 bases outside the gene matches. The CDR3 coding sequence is TGCGCCAGCAGCTCTGGGGGACAGACGAACACTGAAGCTTTCTTT. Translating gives CASSSGGQTNTEAFF. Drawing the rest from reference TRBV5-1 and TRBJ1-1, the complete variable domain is KAGVTQTPRYLIKTRGQQVTLSCSPISGHRSVSWYQQTPGQGLQFLFEYFSETQRNKGNFPGRFSGRQFSNSRSEMNVSTLELGDSALYLCASSSGGQTNTEAFFGQGTRLTVV.

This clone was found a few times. CDR3: CASSFRNTEAFF. Here the CDR3 DNA reads TGTGCCAGCAGCTTCAGGAACACTGAAGCTTTCTTT. The genes are TRBV7-8 and TRBJ1-1, with unresolved D. V lost 3 bases to trimming and J lost 1 base, with 3 bases between them. Germline V gene sequence: CDR1 SGHVS, CDR2 FQNEAQ. This CDR3 has 12 residues.

The CDR3 sequence: CARSSGQGLNTEAFF. For the CDR3, the DNA is TGTGCCAGAAGCTCGGGACAGGGACTGAACACTGAAGCTTTCTTT. The V and J genes are TRBV5-3 and TRBJ1-1; 9 positions match TRBD1. TRBV5-3 is designated an ORF whose function remains uncertain. CDR3 length: 15 amino acids. The V segment lost 3 bases and the J segment 0 bases; nucleotides outside the gene matches: 3.

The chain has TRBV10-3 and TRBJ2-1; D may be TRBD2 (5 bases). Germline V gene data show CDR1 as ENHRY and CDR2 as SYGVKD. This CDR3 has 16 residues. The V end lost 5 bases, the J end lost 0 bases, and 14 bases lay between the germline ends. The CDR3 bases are TGTGCCATCAGTATATCGGGAAGGAGCTCCTACAATGAGCAGTTCTTC. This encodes CAISISGRSSYNEQFF.

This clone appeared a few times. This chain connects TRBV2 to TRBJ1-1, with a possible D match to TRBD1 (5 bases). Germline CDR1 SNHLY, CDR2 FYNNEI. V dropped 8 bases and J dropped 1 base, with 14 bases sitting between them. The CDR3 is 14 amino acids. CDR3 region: CASRPGRGNTEAFF. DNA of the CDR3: TGTGCCAGCCGGCCCGGGAGGGGGAACACTGAAGCTTTCTTT.

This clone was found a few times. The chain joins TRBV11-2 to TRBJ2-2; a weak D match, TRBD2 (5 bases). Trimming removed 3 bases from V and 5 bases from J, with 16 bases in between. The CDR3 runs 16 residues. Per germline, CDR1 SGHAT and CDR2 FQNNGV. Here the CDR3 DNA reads TGTGCCAGCAGCTTTCGTTTTACTATAGCGACCGGGGAGCTGTTTTTT. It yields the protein CASSFRFTIATGELFF.

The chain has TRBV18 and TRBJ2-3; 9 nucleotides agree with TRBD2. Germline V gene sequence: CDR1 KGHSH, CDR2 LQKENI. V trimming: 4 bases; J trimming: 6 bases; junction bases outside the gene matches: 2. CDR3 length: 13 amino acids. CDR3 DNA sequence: TGTGCCAGCTCACGGGGGACTAGCGATACGCAGTATTTT. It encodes CASSRGTSDTQYF.

The CDR3 protein is CASSDWGDPASFPFF. CDR3 bases: TGTGCCAGCAGTGATTGGGGGGACCCAGCCAGCTTTCCTTTCTTT. The genes are TRBV2 and TRBJ1-1; TRBD1 is a possible D gene (5 bases). Trimming pared 3 bases from V and 12 bases from J, leaving 23 bases between. This CDR3 spans 15 amino acids. Germline V gene lookup returns CDR1 SNHLY and CDR2 FYNNEI. The whole variable domain, filled in from reference TRBV2 and TRBJ1-1, reads EPEVTQTPSHQVTQMGQEVILRCVPISNHLYFYWYRQILGQKVEFLVSFYNNEISEKSEIFDDQFSVERPDGSNFTLKIRSTKLEDSAMYFCASSDWGDPASFPFFGQGTRLTVV.

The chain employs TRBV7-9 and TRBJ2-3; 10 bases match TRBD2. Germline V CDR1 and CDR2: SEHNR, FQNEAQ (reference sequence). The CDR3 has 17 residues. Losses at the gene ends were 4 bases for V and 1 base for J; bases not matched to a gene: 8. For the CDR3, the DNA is TGTGCCAGCAGCTCCGCCCGGACTAGCGGTCGCACAGATACGCAGTATTTT. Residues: CASSSARTSGRTDTQYF.